One and the same sample provided the 13 T cell receptor beta chains below, sequenced in a study of tissue T cells after allogeneic stem cell transplantation. Measured with immunoSEQ multiplex PCR; TCRdb has only the in-frame clones, and not every one. The repertoire holds roughly 2,600 clones, with 35% to 55% as singletons. Noted time point: mouse harvest day 14 after allogeneic transplant. Mouse grafts combined 10^7 T-cell-depleted bone marrow cells with 10^6 splenic CD5+ T cells. The sample taken for sequencing was gut tissue. The receptors originated from a female BALB/c mouse given C57BL/6 T cells with graft-versus-host disease after an allogeneic hematopoietic cell transplant.

Details on this clone: Germline and genes here are mouse. The CDR3 end lies 1 residue beyond the end of the read and is filled in from the germline J gene. The chain recombines TRBV26 with TRBJ1-2, with 8 bases lining up with TRBD1. Germline CDR1 KGHPV, CDR2 FQNQEV (reference sequence). The length of the CDR3 is 13 residues. The ends lost 4 bases at V and 4 bases at J; junction bases unmatched: 2. CDR3 DNA, as far as it was read: TGTGCCAGCAGTCGGACAGGGACCTCCGACTACACC. It codes for CASSRTGTSDYT. Given in full, the CDR3 is CASSRTGTSDYTF.

Within the sample, this clone is large (0.1 to 1%). Gene names are mouse gene names. The read ends 1 residue early relative to the CDR3; the germline J gene fills the gap. This chain joins TRBV3 and TRBJ1-3; TRBD1 might be the D (6 bases). V was trimmed by 7 bases and J by 4 bases, leaving 14 bases between them. CDR3 length: 14 residues. The germline V gene encodes CDR1 SNHLY and CDR2 FYNGKV (reference sequence). CDR3 loop: CASNSPDRGNTLYF. The part of the CDR3 DNA that was read is TGTGCCAGCAACTCCCCGGACAGAGGAAATACGCTCTAT.

There are a few counts of this clone. Gene and germline names: mouse. Sequencing ends 1 residue short of the CDR3 end; the germline J gene provides the rest. The chain links TRBV26 to TRBJ2-3; 10 positions match TRBD1. Per the germline V gene, CDR1 is KGHPV and CDR2 is FQNQEV (reference sequence). CDR3 size: 15 residues. The ends lost 6 bases at V and 0 bases at J; junction bases unmatched: 3. The sequenced CDR3 bases are TGTGCCAGCAGCCGACAGGGGGCTAGTGCAGAAACGCTGTAT. Protein sequence: CASSRQGASAETLY. The whole CDR3 protein reads CASSRQGASAETLYF. Looking up the rest from reference TRBV26 and TRBJ2-3 gives the full variable domain: NSKVIQTPRYLVKGQGQKAKMRCIPEKGHPVVFWYQQNKNNEFKFLINFQNQEVLQQIDMTEKRFSAECPSNSPCSLEIQSSEAGDSALYLCASSRQGASAETLYFGSGTRLTVL.

Comment on this clone: The gene symbols are mouse symbols. The sequence runs out 1 residue before the end of the CDR3; the remainder is reconstructed from the germline J gene. The genes are TRBV26 and TRBJ2-5; D is unclear. Per the germline V gene, CDR1 is KGHPV and CDR2 is FQNQEV (reference sequence). The CDR3 length is 14 residues. The ends were cut back, 4 bases at V and 0 bases at J, with 8 bases in the middle. This CDR3 is CASSQSLNQDTQYF. The CDR3 bases that were read are TGTGCCAGCAGTCAAAGCCTTAACCAAGACACCCAGTAC. The full variable domain, completed using reference TRBV26 and TRBJ2-5, is NSKVIQTPRYLVKGQGQKAKMRCIPEKGHPVVFWYQQNKNNEFKFLINFQNQEVLQQIDMTEKRFSAECPSNSPCSLEIQSSEAGDSALYLCASSQSLNQDTQYFGPGTRLLVL.

About this clone: Gene names denote mouse genes. The read terminates 1 residue before the CDR3 end, so the remaining end is supplied by the germline J gene. The genes are TRBV19 and TRBJ1-3; perhaps TRBD1 as D (5 bases). This CDR3 is 15 amino acids long. V lost 2 bases to trimming and J lost 0 bases, with 9 bases between them. Germline CDR1 FNHDT, CDR2 SITEND (reference sequence). The CDR3 DNA, read in part, is TGTGCCAGCAGTATGGGAGGGGTTTCTGGAAATACGCTCTAT. It yields the protein CASSMGGVSGNTLY. In full, the CDR3 is CASSMGGVSGNTLYF.

As to this clone: Mouse names are used for the genes. Read sequence stops 1 residue before the CDR3 end, and the germline J gene provides the missing end. The chain uses TRBV26 and TRBJ1-6; a possible D gene is TRBD1 (5 bases). TRBJ1-6 is assigned to the ORF class and has an uncertain function. CDR1 is KGHPV and CDR2 is FQNQEV in the germline V gene (reference sequence). The CDR3 contains 12 residues. The V and J ends lost 4 bases and 7 bases respectively, with 5 bases between them. The CDR3 is CASSRQNSPLYF. CDR3 DNA (partial): TGTGCCAGCAGTCGACAGAATTCGCCCCTCTAC.

As concerns this clone: Here the gene names and germline are mouse. From the germline J gene comes the end of the CDR3, since the read stops 1 residue before it. The V and J genes are TRBV26 and TRBJ1-5; maybe TRBD1 (5 bases). The CDR3 contains 15 residues. V gave up 1 base and J gave up 0 bases, with 7 bases separating them. Germline loops: CDR1 KGHPV, CDR2 FQNQEV (reference sequence). The sequenced part of the CDR3 DNA is TGTGCCAGCAGTCTGTGGGGCTATAACAACCAGGCTCCGCTT. It specifies CASSLWGYNNQAPL. The full CDR3 protein is CASSLWGYNNQAPLF.

This clone was seen a handful of times. Genes here carry mouse names. Read data end 1 residue before the CDR3 end; the end is taken from the germline J gene. The chain links TRBV26 to TRBJ1-6, with 7 nucleotides matching TRBD1. TRBJ1-6 is an open reading frame whose function is uncertain. V dropped 2 bases and J dropped 6; count of bases not matched to a gene: 4. Germline CDR1 is KGHPV and CDR2 is FQNQEV (reference sequence). The CDR3 is 15 residues long. Incomplete CDR3 DNA: TGTGCCAGCAGTCTGACAGGGGAGGGTAATTCGCCCCTCTAC. The encoded protein is CASSLTGEGNSPLY. The CDR3 as a whole reads CASSLTGEGNSPLYF.

Comment on this clone: Germline and genes here are mouse. The CDR3 goes on 1 residue after the read ends, and that part is filled in from the germline J gene. V gene TRBV15 combines with J gene TRBJ2-5; unclear D gene. V gave up 0 bases and J gave up 11 bases, with 12 bases separating them. This CDR3 contains 13 residues. Germline V CDR1 and CDR2: SGHND, FRSKSL. CDR3 in amino acids: CASSLAGARDQYF. The DNA read from the CDR3 is TGTGCCAGCAGTTTAGCGGGCGCAAGGGACCAGTAC.

Comments on this clone: The listed genes are named as in mouse. With the read ending 1 residue before the CDR3 end, the germline J gene is used to fill in that end. V gene TRBV26 combines with J gene TRBJ2-3; 9 nucleotides align to TRBD2. Trimming cost V 0 bases and J 1 base; bases outside gene matches: 5. The CDR3 is 17 residues long. Germline values: CDR1 KGHPV, CDR2 FQNQEV (reference sequence). CDR3 loop: CASSLSPGGVGAETLYF. CDR3 DNA, as far as it was read: TGTGCCAGCAGTCTGTCGCCTGGGGGGGTAGGTGCAGAAACGCTGTAT.

Comments on this clone: These gene names are mouse names. The read is 1 residue too short to cover the CDR3 end, so that end is filled in from the germline J gene. The V call is TRBV23, the J call TRBJ2-5; TRBD2 is the table's D call and was not checked against the DNA. The CDR3 totals 17 residues. CDR1 is KGHTA, CDR2 FQNQQP, per germline. The CDR3 protein is CSSSQTGWGLSQDTQYF. The CDR3 bases that were read are TGCTCCAGCAGTCAGACAGGCTGGGGGTTAAGCCAAGACACCCAGTAC. Looking up the rest from reference TRBV23 and TRBJ2-5 gives the full variable domain: DAAVTQKPRYLIKMKGQEAEMKCIPEKGHTAVFWYQQKQSKELKFLIYFQNQQPLDQIDMVKERFSAVCPSSSLCSLGIRTCEAEDSALYLCSSSQTGWGLSQDTQYFGPGTRLLVL.

On this clone itself: Gene names are the mouse ones. Read sequence stops 1 residue before the CDR3 end, and the germline J gene provides the missing end. V is TRBV23 and J is TRBJ1-1. Germline-derived CDR1 and CDR2 are KGHTA and FQNQQP. The CDR3 is 13 residues long. The CDR3 reads CSSSQSRLTEVFF. The sequenced part of the CDR3 DNA is TGCTCCAGCAGTCAATCTCGGCTCACAGAAGTCTTC.

This clone was counted between two and nine times. Gene names refer to mouse genes. The read halts 1 residue ahead of the CDR3 end, with the missing end drawn from the germline J gene. The rearrangement joins TRBV19 to TRBJ1-1; 7 nucleotides match TRBD1. J gave up 1 base and V 6 bases, and 12 bases lay outside the gene matches. This CDR3 comprises 16 residues. The germline CDR1 and CDR2 sequences are FNHDT and SITEND (reference sequence). The CDR3: CASNPRQGRGNTEVFF. The sequenced part of the CDR3 DNA is TGTGCCAGCAACCCGAGACAGGGAAGGGGGAACACAGAAGTCTTC.